These T cell receptor beta chains were read from a single sample in a study of cytomegalovirus exposure and HLA in healthy donors. Using immunoSEQ multiplex PCR, the repertoire was profiled, and TCRdb retains in-frame clones only, with some absent. The profile covers under 200,000 clones, with around three quarters appearing a single time and roughly 2.1% taken by the ten largest. Sequenced sample: PBMCs. Source of these receptors: a man in his fifties in good health and CMV-seropositive. The CDR3 runs from the conserved cysteine through the conserved F or W. D genes are given only for firm matches. Rows may omit the clone size; those that give it use once, few, many or a size class.

D	size	J	V	DNA	CDR3
.	few	TRBJ2-7	TRBV6-6	TGTGCCAGCAGCGGACTAACCTACGAGCAGTACTTC	CASSGLTYEQYF
.	.	TRBJ1-1	TRBV5-4	TGTGCCAGCAGCTTGCCTCCCGGGGGAAGAGGAACTGAAGCTTTCTTT	CASSLPPGGRGTEAFF
TRBD1	.	TRBJ1-2	TRBV4-1	TGCGCCAGCAGCCGACAGGGGGGCCTGGACTATGGCTACACCTTC	CASSRQGGLDYGYTF
TRBD1	.	TRBJ2-7	TRBV10-3	TGTGCCATCAGTGGGTTTCGAGGACAGGGGGCATCCTACGAGCAGTACTTC	CAISGFRGQGASYEQYF
TRBD1	.	TRBJ1-5	TRBV19	TGTGCCAGTAGTACAGGGGGCCGGAATCAGCCCCAGCATTTT	CASSTGGRNQPQHF
.	.	TRBJ2-6	TRBV4-3	TGCGCCAGCAGCCACGCCGGAGCCTCTGGGGCCAACGTCCTGACTTTC	CASSHAGASGANVLTF
.	.	TRBJ2-1	TRBV10-2	TGCGCCAGCAACCTTTTAGGGGGGGAGGGGCAAAAGTTCTTC	CASNLLGGEGQKFF
TRBD2	.	TRBJ2-7	TRBV6-1	TGTGCCAGCAGAACTACTAGCGGGGGTTACGAGCAGTACTTC	CASRTTSGGYEQYF
.	few	TRBJ1-1	TRBV19	TGTGCCAGTAGTAATCCGACAGGCGGAGCCGTGAACACTGAAGCTTTCTTT	CASSNPTGGAVNTEAFF
.	.	TRBJ1-1	TRBV6-5	TGTGCCAGCAGGACCTCTGGGGGCCGGACTGAAGCTTTCTTT	CASRTSGGRTEAFF
.	.	TRBJ2-2	TRBV9	TGTGCCAGCAGCGTAGATCCTAGCTTGTTTACCACCGGGGAGCTGTTTTTT	CASSVDPSLFTTGELFF
TRBD1	.	TRBJ2-1	TRBV11-2	TGTGCCAGCAGCACCGGGACAGGCGTTTACAATGAGCAGTTCTTC	CASSTGTGVYNEQFF
TRBD1	.	TRBJ1-5	TRBV5-8	TGTGCCAGCAGCTTTGAGGGGACAGGGATTCAGCCCCAGCATTTT	CASSFEGTGIQPQHF
TRBD1	.	TRBJ1-1	TRBV11-2	TGTGCCAGCAGCTTCAGGGGACAGGGGGCCATCTCAAACACTGAAGCTTTCTTT	CASSFRGQGAISNTEAFF
TRBD1	.	TRBJ1-3	TRBV7-2	TGTGCCAGCAGCTTACGACAGGGGGCTGGAAACACCATATATTTT	CASSLRQGAGNTIYF
TRBD1	once	TRBJ2-3	TRBV15	TGTGCCACCAGCAGAACACCCCCGGACAGGCTTGGCACAGATACGCAGTATTTT	CATSRTPPDRLGTDTQYF
.	.	TRBJ2-5	TRBV4-2	TGTGCCAGCAGCCAAGATATGAGCATTCGGGAGACCCAGTACTTC	CASSQDMSIRETQYF
TRBD1	.	TRBJ2-2	TRBV10-2	TGCGCCAGCAGTCCCCGGAGGGACAGGGTAAGTGTTCTTGGGACCGGGGAGCTGTTTTTT	CASSPRRDRVSVLGTGELFF
.	few	TRBJ2-7	TRBV9	TGTGCCAGCAGCGTTCATAGCGCTACCTACGAGCAGTACTTC	CASSVHSATYEQYF
.	few	TRBJ1-2	TRBV27	TGTGCCAGCAGTTTCAGGGCCTTGAACTATGGCTACACCTTC	CASSFRALNYGYTF
.	.	TRBJ2-7	TRBV10-2	TGCGCCAGCAGTGGTAGCGGAAATTCCTACGAGCAGTACTTC	CASSGSGNSYEQYF
TRBD1	.	TRBJ2-5	TRBV5-1	TGCGCCAGCGCCCGAGCTCAGGGGGATAGAGAGACCCAGTACTTC	CASARAQGDRETQYF
.	.	TRBJ1-2	TRBV28	TGTGCCAGCAGTTTATACAGTGTCTATGGCTACACCTTC	CASSLYSVYGYTF
TRBD1	.	TRBJ1-2	TRBV7-2	TGTGCCAGCAGCTTAGCAATAGACAGGGGTGACTATGGCTACACCTTC	CASSLAIDRGDYGYTF
TRBD1	.	TRBJ1-4	TRBV10-3	TGTGCCATCAAAGGACAGGGTGGTGATGAAAAACTGTTTTTT	CAIKGQGGDEKLFF
.	.	TRBJ1-2	TRBV21-1	TGTGCCAGCAGCACAAGGCCTGGAGGGTGTGACTATGGCTACACCTTC	CASSTRPGGCDYGYTF
TRBD2	.	TRBJ2-7	TRBV6-1	TGTGCCAGCAAGTACAGCGGGGGGCCCGTCGAGCAGTACTTC	CASKYSGGPVEQYF
.	few	TRBJ1-1	TRBV14	TGTGCCAGCAGCCACGCAGGGGCTCTGAACACTGAAGCTTTCTTT	CASSHAGALNTEAFF
.	.	TRBJ1-2	TRBV25-1	TGTGCCAGCAGTACAGAAAAACTCCTCTCGACAGGACAGTATGGCTACACCTTC	CASSTEKLLSTGQYGYTF
.	.	TRBJ2-7	TRBV5-6	TGTGCCAGCAGCTTGGCAGCGACCTACGAGCAGTACTTC	CASSLAATYEQYF
.	.	TRBJ2-2	TRBV11-2	TGTGCCAGCAGCCCAGGGGGGTATGAACCCGGGGAGCTGTTTTTT	CASSPGGYEPGELFF